These 2 T cell receptor beta chains share one sample of origin, sequenced in a study of T cells in Graves' hyperthyroidism and ophthalmopathy. The CDR3 regions of TCR beta were amplified from RNA transcripts. When the TCR CDR3 underwent first-round RT-PCR, the HTBI primer set was used. Via MiXCR, TCRdb re-called the multiplex PCR reads, giving one row per CDR3 protein. The sample contains more than 550,000 distinct CDR3 sequences, roughly 17% of which appear only once. Sequences were obtained from blood. These receptors originate from a man aged 50 or older with Graves' hyperthyroidism.

This clonotype was recorded a few times. The CDR3 nucleotides read TGTGCCAGCAGTGAATACCAGCGGGATTACAATGAGCAGTTCTTC. It yields the protein CASSEYQRDYNEQFF. The chain is built from TRBV25-1 and TRBJ2-1, with TRBD2 matching over 7 bases. The germline V gene encodes CDR1 MGHDK and CDR2 SYGVNS. V gave up 0 bases and J gave up 4 bases; unmatched junction bases: 3. The CDR3 contains 15 residues. Full variable domain (missing parts from reference TRBV25-1 and TRBJ2-1): EADIYQTPRYLVIGTGKKITLECSQTMGHDKMYWYQQDPGMELHLIHYSYGVNSTEKGDLSSESTVSRIRTEHFPLTLESARPSHTSQYLCASSEYQRDYNEQFFGPGTRLTVL.

This clonotype was observed many times. The chain carries TRBV7-6 and TRBJ2-1; tentative D call: TRBD2 (5 bases). The CDR3 has 15 amino acids. The V end lost 5 bases, the J end lost 8 bases, and 19 bases lay between the germline ends. Germline loops: CDR1 SGHVS, CDR2 FNYEAQ. The CDR3 region is CASSRTSHSTHEQFF. The CDR3 region has the DNA TGTGCCAGCAGCCGTACTAGTCACTCTACACATGAGCAGTTCTTC. The whole variable domain, remainder taken from reference TRBV7-6 and TRBJ2-1, is GAGVSQSPRYKVTKRGQDVALRCDPISGHVSLYWYRQALGQGPEFLTYFNYEAQQDKSGLPNDRFSAERPEGSISTLTIQRTEQRDSAMYRCASSRTSHSTHEQFFGPGTRLTVL.